The 2 T cell receptor beta chains below were found in one sample sequenced in a study of cytomegalovirus exposure and HLA in healthy donors. This table comes from immunoSEQ multiplex PCR, and its TCRdb copy is limited to in-frame clones, with some not included. The sample holds under 75,000 clones, more than 85% seen once. The specimen sequenced was PBMCs. The source is a man aged 18-30 years in good health and CMV-seropositive.

The gene calls are TRBV28 and TRBJ2-7; no clear D. V lost 5 bases and J lost 3, with 11 bases in between. Germline V gene lookup returns CDR1 MDHEN and CDR2 SYDVKM. The CDR3 loop spans 13 amino acids. The CDR3 loop is CASSPPGSYEQYF. The DNA for the CDR3 is TGTGCCAGCAGTCCACCAGGAAGCTACGAGCAGTACTTC.

This clone was seen only once. The chain employs TRBV7-9 and TRBJ1-4; D remains unclear. CDR3 size: 14 residues. The ends were cut back, 5 bases at V and 5 bases at J, with 12 bases in the middle. CDR1 SEHNR and CDR2 FQNEAQ come from the germline V gene (reference sequence). CDR3 protein: CASSTRGNNEKLFF. The DNA of the CDR3 is TGTGCCAGCAGCACCAGAGGGAACAATGAAAAACTGTTTTTT.